The present entry profiles one T cell receptor beta chain with its context. Its antigen is undetermined. CDR3 length: 15 residues. Germline-derived CDR1 and CDR2 are LGHNA and YSLEER. The V end lost 1 base, the J end lost 5 bases, and 14 bases lay between the germline ends. As to treatment: roughly 18 received Ad26.COV2.S at low or high dose, single or two shots; roughly five received placebo; per-sample allocation not given. Samples came from day 63 after the first vaccine or placebo injection. These data come from a study of Ad26.COV2.S vaccination and SARS-CoV-2 variants. Study-level background: Donor got 5x10^10 or 1x10^11 viral particles of Ad26.COV2.S.

General study points: Placebo recipients trailed vaccine recipients in spike-specific TCR breadth. Substantial response breadth was reportedly seen for spike-specific CD8+ and CD4+ T cells after vaccination.

The table came from immunoSEQ multiplex PCR; TCRdb's copy has only in-frame clones and leaves some out. The top ten clones hold roughly 2.5% of a sample with 500,000 or so clones, approximately 92% of them seen once. The chain combines TRBV4-3 with TRBJ2-5; either TRBD1 or TRBD2 may supply D (6 bases each). The sequence was obtained from a person aged 18 to 65 who received the Ad26.COV2.S COVID-19 vaccine or a placebo. The sample was peripheral blood, taken in a trial of Ad26.COV2.S vaccine versus placebo. CDR3 loop: CASSQALTGRETQYF. The CDR3 DNA reads as TGCGCCAGCAGCCAAGCCCTTACAGGGAGGGAGACCCAGTACTTC.